Shown below are 27 T cell receptor beta chains from a single sample sequenced in a study of shared clonotypes between healthy human individuals. TCRdb keeps only in-frame clones here, not all; method: immunoSEQ multiplex PCR. Seen here are some 1,100,000 clones, 75% to 85% observed once, and the top ten hold under 0.65%. The sequenced sample was memory CD4+ T cells from PBMCs. Described subset: CD45RA-negative fraction. Receptor source: a man aged 18 to 30 in good health. Some clones in this sample may be carry-over from other donors' samples.

Details on this clone: This may arise from a read error, as a much more abundant clone is one base away. Additional DNA sequences in this sample encode the identical CDR3. This chain joins TRBV7-2 and TRBJ1-5, with D unresolved. V was cut by 0 bases and J by 6 bases, with 6 bases left in between. The CDR3 length is 13 residues. The germline V gene has CDR1 SGHTA and CDR2 FQGNSA. Here the CDR3 reads CASSLAGGQPQHF. CDR3 nucleotides: TGTGCCAGCAGCTTAGCGGGAGGTCAGCCCCAGCATTTT.

This clone showed up just once. The J gene is TRBJ2-5, the V gene TRBV6-6; D unclear. Germline CDR1 reads MNHNY; CDR2 reads SVGAGI (reference sequence). The CDR3 loop spans 12 amino acids. Trimming pared 4 bases from V and 5 bases from J, leaving 8 bases between. Here the CDR3 DNA reads TGTGCCAGCAGTTCCGGTGGGGAGACCCAGTACTTC. Amino acid sequence: CASSSGGETQYF.

The genes are TRBV2 and TRBJ1-5, with 8 bases identical to TRBD1. Germline assignment: CDR1 SNHLY and CDR2 FYNNEI. After removal of 8 bases from V and 2 bases from J, the junction contained 5 bases not matched to a gene. The CDR3 covers 14 residues. The CDR3 DNA reads TGTGCCAGCGCCGGGACAGGAGGCAATCAGCCCCAGCATTTT. Its protein product is CASAGTGGNQPQHF.

The chain employs TRBV4-2 and TRBJ2-1, with D tentatively TRBD2 (6 bases). CDR3 size: 14 residues. Germline CDR1 and CDR2: LGHNA and YNFKEQ. V was cut by 0 bases and J by 6 bases, with 9 bases left in between. The CDR3 bases are TGTGCCAGCAGCCAAGATCCTAGCGCCAATGAGCAGTTCTTC. Amino acids: CASSQDPSANEQFF.

This clone was seen just once. The same CDR3 can be traced to other DNA sequences in this sample. The chain joins TRBV6-5 to TRBJ1-2; D unresolved. Germline CDR1 MNHEY, CDR2 SVGAGI. CDR3 length: 12 amino acids. V was shortened by 10 bases and J by 7 bases, with 16 bases between the two germline ends. In DNA form, the CDR3 reads TGTGCCACTAAAGGGTCGGGTCGTGGCTACACCTTC. Amino acid sequence: CATKGSGRGYTF.

A note on this clone: Other DNA sequences in this specimen translate into the identical CDR3. The chain links TRBV18 to TRBJ1-4, with TRBD1 identical over 8 bases. V dropped 2 bases and J dropped 8; count of bases not matched to a gene: 1. The CDR3 loop spans 13 amino acids. CDR1 KGHSH and CDR2 LQKENI come from the germline V gene. The CDR3 nucleotides are TGTGCCAGCTCACCAGGGACAGGCGAAAAACTGTTTTTT. Its translation: CASSPGTGEKLFF.

The CDR3 nucleotides are TGTGCCAGCAGCTTAACGGGTTCCTACAATGAGCAGTTCTTC. Translated: CASSLTGSYNEQFF. The chain employs TRBV11-3 and TRBJ2-1; D remains ambiguous. In germline, CDR1 is SGHNT, CDR2 YENEEA. V lost 2 bases, J lost 1 base, and 6 bases lay in between. This CDR3 comprises 14 residues.

The gene calls are TRBV9 and TRBJ1-2, with D unresolved. The V and J ends lost 0 bases and 5 bases respectively, with 8 bases between them. Germline V gene sequence: CDR1 SGDLS, CDR2 YYNGEE. This CDR3 has 13 residues. DNA of the CDR3: TGTGCCAGCAGCGTAGTTGTGGGGTATGGCTACACCTTC. Protein: CASSVVVGYGYTF.

This chain joins TRBV27 and TRBJ2-1; D possibly matches TRBD1 or TRBD2 (6 bases each). This CDR3 comprises 16 residues. CDR1 and CDR2 from the germline V gene are MNHEY and SMNVEV (reference sequence). Trimming stripped 3 bases from V and 4 bases from J, with 16 bases between. CDR3 loop: CASSFGRGGSYNEQFF. CDR3 bases: TGTGCCAGCAGTTTTGGCAGGGGAGGATCATACAATGAGCAGTTCTTC.

This clone appeared many times. The chain carries TRBV27 and TRBJ2-1; tentatively, D is TRBD2 (7 bases). Germline CDR1 is MNHEY and CDR2 is SMNVEV (reference sequence). The CDR3 is 12 amino acids. CDR3 in DNA: TGTCCCCCGACGAGGGGGGGTGATGAGCAGTTCTTC. Protein sequence: CPPTRGGDEQFF.

The rearrangement links TRBV20-1 to TRBJ1-2; no definite D call. The V and J ends lost 8 bases and 6 bases respectively, with 4 bases between them. This CDR3 region has 8 residues. The germline V gene has CDR1 DFQATT and CDR2 SNEGSKA (reference sequence). CDR3 sequence (DNA): TGCAGTCAAGATGGCTACACCTTC. Encoded protein: CSQDGYTF.

V usage is TRBV2 and J usage is TRBJ1-1; possible D gene TRBD1, 5 bases. Germline assignment: CDR1 SNHLY and CDR2 FYNNEI. V gave up 8 bases and J gave up 11 bases, with 18 bases separating them. The CDR3 is made up of 12 amino acids. CDR3 DNA sequence: TGTGCCAGCGGTGGTGACAGAGGCCAGGCTTTCTTT. Amino acid sequence: CASGGDRGQAFF. Full variable domain (rest looked up from reference TRBV2 and TRBJ1-1): EPEVTQTPSHQVTQMGQEVILRCVPISNHLYFYWYRQILGQKVEFLVSFYNNEISEKSEIFDDQFSVERPDGSNFTLKIRSTKLEDSAMYFCASGGDRGQAFFGQGTRLTVV.

V gene TRBV7-2 combines with J gene TRBJ1-4, with D possibly matching TRBD1 (6 bases). This CDR3 contains 15 residues. Germline assignment: CDR1 SGHTA and CDR2 FQGNSA. With 5 bases removed from V and 4 bases from J, the gap between germline ends came to 14 bases. CDR3 coding DNA: TGTGCCAGCAGCCTGGGGGGGGCATTTAATGAAAAACTGTTTTTT. Translating gives CASSLGGAFNEKLFF.

The gene calls are TRBV7-9 and TRBJ2-3; unclear D gene. V was clipped by 5 bases and J by 5 bases, with 8 bases between them. The CDR3 contains 12 residues. Germline assignment: CDR1 SEHNR and CDR2 FQNEAQ (reference sequence). CDR3: CASSPQEDTQYF. DNA of the CDR3: TGTGCCAGCAGCCCTCAGGAAGATACGCAGTATTTT.

V usage is TRBV11-1 and J usage is TRBJ2-1, with D maybe TRBD1 (6 bases). V gave up 0 bases and J gave up 3 bases, with 9 bases separating them. Germline CDR1 reads SGHAT; CDR2 reads FQDESV (reference sequence). The CDR3 spans 15 residues. The CDR3 is CASSLAGQFYNEQFF. The CDR3 bases are TGTGCCAGCAGCTTAGCAGGACAGTTCTACAATGAGCAGTTCTTC.

The V call is TRBV6-6, the J call TRBJ1-4, with 10 bases lining up with TRBD1. V shed 4 bases and J 7 bases; nucleotides not matched to a gene: 9. This CDR3 contains 16 residues. CDR1 is MNHNY and CDR2 is SVGAGI in the germline V gene (reference sequence). CDR3 in DNA: TGTGCCAGCAGTTCGTACCCGGGACAGGGGACTGAAAAACTGTTTTTT. Translated, it gives CASSSYPGQGTEKLFF.

The chain is built from TRBV27 and TRBJ2-1; TRBD2 matches at 14 bases. Germline lookup yields CDR1 MNHEY and CDR2 SMNVEV (reference sequence). V dropped 9 bases and J dropped 2; count of bases not matched to a gene: 9. The CDR3 is 17 residues long. CDR3 sequence reads: CASKGLAGVRAYNEQFF. CDR3 DNA sequence: TGTGCCAGTAAGGGACTAGCGGGAGTACGGGCCTACAATGAGCAGTTCTTC.

The chain has TRBV30 and TRBJ2-6; perhaps TRBD2 as D (5 bases). Trimming stripped 3 bases from V and 9 bases from J, with 9 bases between. Germline V CDR1 and CDR2: GTSNPN, SVGIG (reference sequence). The CDR3 spans 12 residues. CDR3 coding DNA: TGTGCCTGGAGCGGGATTGGCAACGTCCTGACTTTC. Its protein product is CAWSGIGNVLTF. Variable domain in full (rest from reference TRBV30 and TRBJ2-6): SQTIHQWPATLVQPVGSPLSLECTVEGTSNPNLYWYRQAAGRGLQLLFYSVGIGQISSEVPQNLSASRPQDRQFILSSKKLLLSDSGFYLCAWSGIGNVLTFGAGSRLTVL.

The V and J genes are TRBV5-8 and TRBJ1-3; possibly TRBD1 for D (5 bases). The CDR3 is made up of 15 amino acids. The germline CDR1 and CDR2 sequences are SGHTS and YDEGEE. Trimming pared 3 bases from V and 3 bases from J, leaving 13 bases between. The CDR3 reads CASSSRDVFGNTIYF. CDR3 bases: TGTGCCAGCAGCTCCCGGGACGTTTTTGGAAACACCATATATTTT.

V gene TRBV6-1 combines with J gene TRBJ2-7; D is undetermined. With 2 bases removed from V and 3 bases from J, the gap between germline ends came to 11 bases. This CDR3 comprises 14 residues. The germline V gene encodes CDR1 MNHNS and CDR2 SASEGT. The CDR3 loop is CASSETFWGYEQYF. CDR3 sequence (DNA): TGTGCCAGCAGTGAAACATTTTGGGGCTACGAGCAGTACTTC.

Remarks on this clone: This specimen includes other DNA sequences encoding the same CDR3. V and J are TRBV5-1 and TRBJ1-1; D ambiguous. Germline CDR1 and CDR2: SGHRS and YFSETQ. This CDR3 has 14 residues. V was clipped by 0 bases and J by 0 bases, with 6 bases between them. The CDR3 reads CASSLEDLNTEAFF. CDR3 DNA sequence: TGCGCCAGCAGCTTGGAAGACTTGAACACTGAAGCTTTCTTT.

V usage is TRBV30 and J usage is TRBJ2-7, with 7 bases fitting TRBD1. Germline trimming cut 0 bases from V and 6 bases from J; bases unmatched to any gene: 8. The germline V gene encodes CDR1 GTSNPN and CDR2 SVGIG (reference sequence). The CDR3 is made up of 14 amino acids. This CDR3 reads CAWSVQGGFGEQYF. CDR3 sequence (DNA): TGTGCCTGGAGTGTACAAGGGGGCTTCGGCGAGCAGTACTTC. Full variable domain (missing parts from reference TRBV30 and TRBJ2-7): SQTIHQWPATLVQPVGSPLSLECTVEGTSNPNLYWYRQAAGRGLQLLFYSVGIGQISSEVPQNLSASRPQDRQFILSSKKLLLSDSGFYLCAWSVQGGFGEQYFGPGTRLTVT.

The V gene is TRBV9, the J gene TRBJ2-3, with D maybe TRBD1 (6 bases). CDR1 SGDLS and CDR2 YYNGEE come from the germline V gene. Trimming pared 2 bases from V and 1 base from J, leaving 11 bases between. This CDR3 is built from 15 residues. The CDR3: CASSVRNRGTDTQYF. CDR3 sequence (DNA): TGTGCCAGCAGCGTCAGGAACAGGGGCACAGATACGCAGTATTTT. Full variable domain (remainder filled in from reference TRBV9 and TRBJ2-3): DSGVTQTPKHLITATGQRVTLRCSPRSGDLSVYWYQQSLDQGLQFLIQYYNGEERAKGNILERFSAQQFPDLHSELNLSSLELGDSALYFCASSVRNRGTDTQYFGPGTRLTVL.

The chain is built from TRBV27 and TRBJ2-5; D not certain. CDR1 MNHEY and CDR2 SMNVEV come from the germline V gene (reference sequence). The V end was cut by 2 bases, the J end by 0 bases, with 4 bases between. The CDR3 has 13 residues. The CDR3 is CASSLLYQETQYF. The DNA of the CDR3 is TGTGCCAGCAGTTTACTGTACCAAGAGACCCAGTACTTC.

The V gene is TRBV5-5, the J gene TRBJ2-7; the D gene is possibly TRBD1 (6 bases). V was shortened by 7 bases and J by 3 bases, with 14 bases between the two germline ends. The CDR3 runs 13 residues. The germline CDR1 and CDR2 sequences are SGHKS and YYEKEE (reference sequence). Here the CDR3 DNA reads TGTGCCAGCTCGCCTGGGGGCCTCTACGAGCAGTACTTC. It encodes CASSPGGLYEQYF.

Comment on this clone: Different DNA sequences within this sample yield the same CDR3. This chain links TRBV15 with TRBJ1-2; D not resolved. CDR1 LNHNV and CDR2 YYDKDF come from the germline V gene (reference sequence). The CDR3 sequence is 12 residues long. The ends were cut back, 0 bases at V and 4 bases at J, with 3 bases in the middle. CDR3 in amino acids: CATSRDSYGYTF. Here the CDR3 DNA reads TGTGCCACCAGCAGAGATAGCTATGGCTACACCTTC.

This sequence joins TRBV7-9 and TRBJ1-1; 8 nucleotides align to TRBD1. CDR1 and CDR2 from the germline V gene are SEHNR and FQNEAQ (reference sequence). This CDR3 contains 16 residues. The junction had 12 bases not matched to a gene; V was cut back by 5 bases and J by 4 bases. The CDR3 region is CASSPLSGQGGTEAFF. The CDR3, as DNA: TGTGCCAGCAGCCCGCTGTCTGGACAGGGAGGCACTGAAGCTTTCTTT.